The 3 T cell receptor beta chains presented below share a single source sample, sequenced in a study of control samples from healthy donors and cancer patients. Sequencing was performed with immunoSEQ multiplex PCR; in TCRdb, only in-frame clones are kept and a portion is missing. The table has roughly 69,000 clones, over 75% seen once; the top ten hold roughly 2.4%. The sample comprised PBMCs. All receptors derive from a woman between 45 and 60 years old with head and neck cancer.

The chain is built from TRBV7-3 and TRBJ2-1; 7 bases line up with TRBD2. Germline V lookup: CDR1 SGHTA, CDR2 FQGTGA. V was clipped by 3 bases and J by 9 bases; unmatched bases: 11. The length of the CDR3 is 15 residues. DNA for the CDR3: TGTGCCAGCAGCTTCACTAGCGACCCTGCCGGTGAGCAGTTCTTC. Amino acid sequence: CASSFTSDPAGEQFF.

In this sample, this clone turned up a few times. The chain is built from TRBV7-9 and TRBJ2-5; TRBD1 might be the D (6 bases). V lost 5 bases and J 4 bases, leaving 17 bases between the germline ends. The CDR3 consists of 15 residues. Per the germline V gene, CDR1 is SEHNR and CDR2 is FQNEAQ (reference sequence). The CDR3 coding sequence is TGTGCCAGCAGCGCCCATCGCAGGGGCTTAGAGACCCAGTACTTC. Translation: CASSAHRRGLETQYF.

The genes are TRBV12-3 or TRBV12-4 and TRBJ1-2; D is ambiguous. The CDR3 spans 13 residues. Trimming took off 3 bases at V and 5 bases at J, with 10 bases between the two ends. CDR3 sequence (DNA): TGTGCCAGCAGTTTGGACCCCGTTTATGGCTACACCTTC. Protein product: CASSLDPVYGYTF.